This T cell receptor (beta chain) was identified during a study of T cells in Graves' hyperthyroidism and ophthalmopathy. Amplification yielded TCR beta CDR3 regions, with RNA transcripts as the source. When the TCR CDR3 underwent first-round RT-PCR, the HTBI primer set was used. In TCRdb, the multiplex PCR reads were re-called with MiXCR into one record per CDR3 protein. Here the sample spans 550,000 to 600,000 distinct CDR3 sequences, around 15% being singletons. Germline V CDR1 and CDR2: SGHTA, FQGNSA. With 7 bases clipped from V and 5 bases from J, the junction kept 5 bases outside the gene matches. The CDR3 runs 13 residues. This clonotype has only a few counts.

The TCR was taken from a woman between 18 and 30 years old with Graves' hyperthyroidism. The source material was blood. The V gene is TRBV7-2, the J gene TRBJ1-2, with 9 bases identical to TRBD1. The CDR3, as DNA: TGTGCCAGCAACGACAGGGGGGATTATGGCTACACCTTC. Amino acid sequence: CASNDRGDYGYTF.